What follows are 14 T cell receptor beta chains derived from one specimen sequenced in a study of PD-1 blockade in classical Hodgkin lymphoma. Only in-frame clones appear in the TCRdb table, and some are missing; sequencing was by immunoSEQ multiplex PCR. In the table there are some 50,000 clones, approximately 72% of which are singletons. The time point denotes: cycle 4 day 1 (C4D1), after 5 to 7 weeks of nivolumab. Relapse after autologous stem cell transplantation occurred in every patient, and brentuximab vedotin exposure varied. This specimen consisted of peripheral blood mononuclear cells (PBMCs), obtained before the fourth cycle of nivolumab. The receptors were gathered from a human donor with classical Hodgkin lymphoma.

CDR3 in DNA: TGTGCCAGCAGTCTATCACTGGGGCAGGTAGCAAATGAGCAGTTCTTC. This gives the protein CASSLSLGQVANEQFF. The chain joins TRBV2 to TRBJ2-1, with D tentatively TRBD1 (5 bases). V was clipped by 5 bases and J by 7 bases, with 21 bases between them. The CDR3 sequence is 16 residues long. Germline assignment: CDR1 SNHLY and CDR2 FYNNEI. The full variable domain, its missing parts supplied by reference TRBV2 and TRBJ2-1, is EPEVTQTPSHQVTQMGQEVILRCVPISNHLYFYWYRQILGQKVEFLVSFYNNEISEKSEIFDDQFSVERPDGSNFTLKIRSTKLEDSAMYFCASSLSLGQVANEQFFGPGTRLTVL.

The V call is TRBV12-2, the J call TRBJ1-5. TRBV12-2 counts as a pseudogene. The length of the CDR3 is 19 residues. This CDR3 is CASRSLPGPGPELGQPQHF. The CDR3 DNA reads TGTGCAAGTCGCTCTCTCCCCGGTCCTGGTCCCGAACTAGGTCAGCCCCAGCATTTT.

V and J are TRBV10-3 and TRBJ2-3; maybe TRBD2 (6 bases). The V end was cut by 7 bases, the J end by 3 bases, with 14 bases between. Germline V gene sequence: CDR1 ENHRY, CDR2 SYGVKD. The CDR3 length is 14 residues. The DNA for the CDR3 is TGTGCCATCACAAGGCGGGGTATTACAGATACGCAGTATTTT. Its translation: CAITRRGITDTQYF.

The genes are TRBV5-1 and TRBJ2-7; 9 bases are a match to TRBD1. Germline loops: CDR1 SGHRS, CDR2 YFSETQ. The V and J ends lost 4 bases and 3 bases, in that order; junction bases with no gene match: 11. This CDR3 has 16 amino acids. CDR3 region: CASSQTAGTGIYEQYF. For the CDR3, the DNA is TGCGCCAGCAGCCAAACAGCCGGGACAGGGATCTACGAGCAGTACTTC.

The J gene is TRBJ2-5, the V gene TRBV12-5, with D unclear. Germline CDR1 and CDR2: LGHNT and FRNRAP. Trimming stripped 9 bases from V and 4 bases from J, with 12 bases between. This CDR3 comprises 12 residues. This chain's CDR3 is CASFRPPETQYF. The CDR3 coding sequence is TGTGCTAGCTTCAGGCCCCCAGAGACCCAGTACTTC.

This sequence joins TRBV7-2 and TRBJ2-7; 8 bases are a match to TRBD2. Trimming cost V 5 bases and J 3 bases; bases outside gene matches: 9. CDR1 and CDR2 (germline): SGHTA, FQGNSA. The CDR3 contains 15 residues. In DNA, the CDR3 is TGTGCCAGCAGCCCCAGGCCCGGGAGGGACTACGAGCAGTACTTC. It codes for CASSPRPGRDYEQYF.

There are a few counts of this clone. The gene calls are TRBV6-6 and TRBJ2-2; D unresolved. V was shortened by 2 bases and J by 8 bases, with 12 bases between the two germline ends. CDR3 length: 14 residues. Germline CDR1 is MNHNY and CDR2 is SVGAGI (reference sequence). CDR3 residues: CASSYRSIGGELFF. Here the CDR3 DNA reads TGTGCCAGCAGTTACCGTTCGATTGGGGGGGAGCTGTTTTTT.

This sequence joins TRBV28 and TRBJ2-5; D is perhaps TRBD1 (5 bases). V was cut by 2 bases and J by 1 base, with 14 bases left in between. The CDR3 extends over 16 amino acids. The germline V gene encodes CDR1 MDHEN and CDR2 SYDVKM. The CDR3: CASSLSQGRAQETQYF. DNA of the CDR3: TGTGCCAGCAGTTTAAGTCAGGGCAGGGCCCAAGAGACCCAGTACTTC.

The chain uses TRBV6-1 and TRBJ2-1, with D possibly TRBD1 on 5 matching bases. Trimming shortened V by 2 bases and J by 0 bases, and 14 bases separated the two germline ends. The length of the CDR3 is 17 residues. The V gene's germline CDR1 is MNHNS and CDR2 SASEGT. CDR3 region: CASSEFDSPSSYNEQFF. The CDR3 DNA reads as TGTGCCAGCAGTGAATTCGACAGTCCGAGCTCCTACAATGAGCAGTTCTTC.

The chain combines TRBV25-1 with TRBJ2-7, with TRBD1 matching over 7 bases. After removal of 2 bases from V and 9 bases from J, the junction contained 13 bases not matched to a gene. The germline CDR1 and CDR2 sequences are MGHDK and SYGVNS. This CDR3 region has 15 residues. The CDR3 region is CASSEASVQGQGQYF. CDR3 in DNA: TGTGCCAGCAGTGAAGCCTCCGTACAGGGGCAGGGGCAGTACTTC.

The chain carries TRBV28 and TRBJ1-2; a weak D match, TRBD1 (5 bases). Germline V lookup: CDR1 MDHEN, CDR2 SYDVKM. The CDR3 runs 13 residues. V shed 2 bases and J shed 6 bases, with 10 bases lying between them. CDR3 coding DNA: TGTGCCAGCAGTTTAAGACAGCACCATGGCTACACCTTC. Protein: CASSLRQHHGYTF.

This sequence joins TRBV6-6 and TRBJ1-2; possible D gene TRBD1, 5 bases. The germline V and J ends were trimmed by 6 bases and 5 bases, with 16 bases remaining between them. Germline assignment: CDR1 MNHNY and CDR2 SVGAGI (reference sequence). This CDR3 region has 14 residues. CDR3 sequence: CASSPDSLGYGYTF. The CDR3 DNA follows: TGTGCCAGCAGCCCTGACAGCTTAGGATATGGCTACACCTTC.

The chain links TRBV19 to TRBJ2-1; 7 bases fit TRBD2. V lost 7 bases and J lost 3; bases outside the gene matches: 9. This CDR3 comprises 15 residues. The germline CDR1 and CDR2 sequences are LNHDA and SQIVND (reference sequence). The DNA of the CDR3 is TGTGCCAGTATCGACCAAGCGGGATTCTACAATGAGCAGTTCTTC. It specifies CASIDQAGFYNEQFF.

The rearrangement uses TRBV6-5 and TRBJ1-1; perhaps TRBD1 as D (6 bases). The CDR3 runs to 14 residues. V was cut by 5 bases and J by 0 bases, with 10 bases left in between. Germline loops: CDR1 MNHEY, CDR2 SVGAGI. The CDR3, as DNA: TGTGCCAGCAGTAAGACAGGCCTGAACACTGAAGCTTTCTTT. Protein sequence: CASSKTGLNTEAFF.